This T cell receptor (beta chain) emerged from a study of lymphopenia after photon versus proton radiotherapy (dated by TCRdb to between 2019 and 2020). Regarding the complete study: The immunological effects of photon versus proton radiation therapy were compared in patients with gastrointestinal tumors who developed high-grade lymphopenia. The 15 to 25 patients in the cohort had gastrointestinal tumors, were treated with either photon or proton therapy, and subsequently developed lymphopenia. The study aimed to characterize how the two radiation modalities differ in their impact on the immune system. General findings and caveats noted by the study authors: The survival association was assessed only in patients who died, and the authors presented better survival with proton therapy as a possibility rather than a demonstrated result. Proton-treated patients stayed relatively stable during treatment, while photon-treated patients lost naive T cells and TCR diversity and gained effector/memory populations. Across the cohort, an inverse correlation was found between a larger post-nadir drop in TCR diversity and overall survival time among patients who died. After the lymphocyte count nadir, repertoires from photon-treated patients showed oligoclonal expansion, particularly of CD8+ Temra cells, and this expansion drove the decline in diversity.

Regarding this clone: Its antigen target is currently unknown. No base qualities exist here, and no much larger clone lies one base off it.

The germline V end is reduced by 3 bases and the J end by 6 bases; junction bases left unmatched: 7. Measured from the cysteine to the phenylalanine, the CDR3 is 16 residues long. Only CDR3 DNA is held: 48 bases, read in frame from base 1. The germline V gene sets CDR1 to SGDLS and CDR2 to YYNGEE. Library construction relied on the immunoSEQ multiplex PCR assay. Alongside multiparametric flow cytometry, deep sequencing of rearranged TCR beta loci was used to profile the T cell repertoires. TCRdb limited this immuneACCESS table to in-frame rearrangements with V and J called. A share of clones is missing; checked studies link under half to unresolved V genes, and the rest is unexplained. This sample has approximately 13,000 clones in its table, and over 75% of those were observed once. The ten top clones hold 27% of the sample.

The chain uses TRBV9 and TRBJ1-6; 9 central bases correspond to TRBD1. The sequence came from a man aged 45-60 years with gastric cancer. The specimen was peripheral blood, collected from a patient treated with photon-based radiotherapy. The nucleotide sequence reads TGTGCCAGCAGCGCAACAGGGGGCGCAGGTAATTCACCCCTCCACTTT. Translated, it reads CASSATGGAGNSPLHF.